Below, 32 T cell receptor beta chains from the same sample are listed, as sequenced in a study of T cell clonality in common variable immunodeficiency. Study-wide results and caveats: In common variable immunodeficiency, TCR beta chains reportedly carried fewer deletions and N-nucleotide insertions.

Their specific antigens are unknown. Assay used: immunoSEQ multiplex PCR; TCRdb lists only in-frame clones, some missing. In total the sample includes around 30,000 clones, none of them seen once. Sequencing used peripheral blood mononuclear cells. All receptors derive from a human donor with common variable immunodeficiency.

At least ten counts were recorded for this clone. CDR3: CACLTLQGRRSPLHF. CDR3 DNA (partial): TGTGCCTGCCTCACCTTGCAGGGGAGAAGGTCACCC. V is TRBV30 and J is TRBJ1-6, with D maybe TRBD1 (6 bases). The CDR3 extends 3 residues past the end of the read, so its final part is completed from the germline J gene. The CDR3 extends over 15 amino acids. In germline, CDR1 is GTSNPN, CDR2 SVGIG (reference sequence). Trimming removed 6 bases from V and 10 bases from J, with 22 bases in between.

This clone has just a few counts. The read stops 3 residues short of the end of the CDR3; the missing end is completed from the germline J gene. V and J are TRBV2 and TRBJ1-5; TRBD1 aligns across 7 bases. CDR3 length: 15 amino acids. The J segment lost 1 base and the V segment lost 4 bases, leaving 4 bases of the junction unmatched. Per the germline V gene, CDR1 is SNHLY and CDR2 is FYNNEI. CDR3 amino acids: CASSGRQGSNQPQHF. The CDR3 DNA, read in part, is TGTGCCAGCAGTGGTCGACAGGGAAGCAATCAGCCC.

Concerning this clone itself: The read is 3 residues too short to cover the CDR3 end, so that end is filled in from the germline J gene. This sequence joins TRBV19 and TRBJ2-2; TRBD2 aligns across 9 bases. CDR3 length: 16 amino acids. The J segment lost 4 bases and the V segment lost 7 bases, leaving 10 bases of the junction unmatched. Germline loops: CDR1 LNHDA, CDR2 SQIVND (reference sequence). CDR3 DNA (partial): TGTGCCAGTAACTCCCCGGCGGGGGGGCCCACCGGGGAG. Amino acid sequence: CASNSPAGGPTGE. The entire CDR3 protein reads CASNSPAGGPTGELFF.

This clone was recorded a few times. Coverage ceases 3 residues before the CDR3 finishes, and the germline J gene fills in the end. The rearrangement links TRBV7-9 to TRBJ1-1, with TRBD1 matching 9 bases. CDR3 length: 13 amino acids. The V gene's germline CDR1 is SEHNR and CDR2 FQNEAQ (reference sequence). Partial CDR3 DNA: TGTGCCAGCAGCTTATCACAGGGGGCAACA. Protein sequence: CASSLSQGAT. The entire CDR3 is CASSLSQGATAFF.

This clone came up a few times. The CDR3 is CSVSGLAGTRGQETQYF. The DNA read from the CDR3 is TGCAGTGTCTCGGGACTAGCGGGGACAAGGGGCCAAGAGACC. The genes are TRBV20-1 and TRBJ2-5; 13 nucleotides align to TRBD2. The CDR3 end lies 3 residues beyond the end of the read and is filled in from the germline J gene. The junction had 12 bases not matched to a gene; V was cut back by 7 bases and J by 1 base. Germline CDR1 reads DFQATT; CDR2 reads SNEGSKA (reference sequence). This CDR3 has 17 amino acids.

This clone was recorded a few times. CDR3 residues: CASSDWTGKNYGYTF. CDR3 DNA (partial): TGTGCCAGCAGTGACTGGACAGGGAAAAACTATGGC. The rearrangement joins TRBV6-1 to TRBJ1-2; 8 bases align to TRBD1. With the read ending 3 residues before the CDR3 end, the germline J gene is used to fill in that end. V lost 3 bases and J lost 2; bases outside the gene matches: 5. This CDR3 spans 15 amino acids. Per germline, CDR1 MNHNS and CDR2 SASEGT.

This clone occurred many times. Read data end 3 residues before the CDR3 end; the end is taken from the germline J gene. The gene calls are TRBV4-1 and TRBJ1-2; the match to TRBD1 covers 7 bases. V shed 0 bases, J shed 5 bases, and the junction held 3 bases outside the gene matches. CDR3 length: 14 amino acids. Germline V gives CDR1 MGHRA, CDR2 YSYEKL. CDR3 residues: CASSQEGTVYGYTF. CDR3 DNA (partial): TGCGCCAGCAGCCAAGAAGGGACAGTTTATGGC.

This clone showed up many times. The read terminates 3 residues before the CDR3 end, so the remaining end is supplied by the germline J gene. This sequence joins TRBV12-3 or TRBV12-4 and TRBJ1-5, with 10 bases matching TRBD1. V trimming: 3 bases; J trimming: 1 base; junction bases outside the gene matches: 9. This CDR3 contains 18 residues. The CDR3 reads CASSLDRGFANSNQPQHF. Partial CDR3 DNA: TGTGCCAGCAGTTTGGACAGGGGGTTTGCAAACAGCAATCAGCCC.

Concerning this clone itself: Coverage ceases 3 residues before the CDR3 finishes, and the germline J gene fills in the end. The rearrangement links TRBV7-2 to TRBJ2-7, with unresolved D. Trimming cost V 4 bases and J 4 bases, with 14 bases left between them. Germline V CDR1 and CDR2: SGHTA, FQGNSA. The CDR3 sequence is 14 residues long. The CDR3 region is CASSSALGPYEQYF. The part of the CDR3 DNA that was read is TGTGCCAGCAGCTCGGCTCTGGGCCCTTACGAG. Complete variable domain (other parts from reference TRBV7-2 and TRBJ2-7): GAGVSQSPSNKVTEKGKDVELRCDPISGHTALYWYRQSLGQGLEFLIYFQGNSAPDKSGLPSDRFSAERTGGSVSTLTIQRTQQEDSAVYLCASSSALGPYEQYFGPGTRLTVT.

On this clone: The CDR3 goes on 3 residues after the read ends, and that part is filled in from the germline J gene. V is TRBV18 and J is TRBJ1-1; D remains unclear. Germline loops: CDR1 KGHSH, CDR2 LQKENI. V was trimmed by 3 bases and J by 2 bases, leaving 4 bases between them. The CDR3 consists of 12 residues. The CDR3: CASSPFNTEAFF. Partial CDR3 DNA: TGTGCCAGCTCACCCTTTAACACTGAA.

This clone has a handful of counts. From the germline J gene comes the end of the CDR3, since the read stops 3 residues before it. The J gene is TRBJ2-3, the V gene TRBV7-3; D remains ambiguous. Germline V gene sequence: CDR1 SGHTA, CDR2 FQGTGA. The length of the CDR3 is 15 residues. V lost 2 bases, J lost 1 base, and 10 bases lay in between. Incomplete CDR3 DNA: TGTGCCAGCAGCTTATTAAACTCCCGCACAGATACG. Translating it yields CASSLLNSRTDT. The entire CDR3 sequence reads CASSLLNSRTDTQYF.

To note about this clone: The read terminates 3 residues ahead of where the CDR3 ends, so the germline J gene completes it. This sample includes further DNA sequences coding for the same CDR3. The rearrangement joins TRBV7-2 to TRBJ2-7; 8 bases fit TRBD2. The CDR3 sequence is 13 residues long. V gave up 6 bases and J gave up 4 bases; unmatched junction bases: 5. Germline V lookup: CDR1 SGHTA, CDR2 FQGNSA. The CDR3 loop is CASSSTGGYEQYF. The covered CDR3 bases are TGTGCCAGCAGTTCAACGGGGGGGTACGAG.

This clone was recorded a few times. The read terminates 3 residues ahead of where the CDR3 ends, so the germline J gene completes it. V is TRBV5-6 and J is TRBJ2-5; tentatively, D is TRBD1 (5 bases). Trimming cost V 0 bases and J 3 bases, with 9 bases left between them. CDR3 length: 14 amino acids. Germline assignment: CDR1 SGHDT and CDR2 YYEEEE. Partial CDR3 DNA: TGTGCCAGCAGCTTGGATGGCAGGGAAGAGACC. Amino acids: CASSLDGREET. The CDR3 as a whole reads CASSLDGREETQYF. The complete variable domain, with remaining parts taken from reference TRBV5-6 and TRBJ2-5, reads DAGVTQSPTHLIKTRGQQVTLRCSPKSGHDTVSWYQQALGQGPQFIFQYYEEEERQRGNFPDRFSGHQFPNYSSELNVNALLLGDSALYLCASSLDGREETQYFGPGTRLLVL.

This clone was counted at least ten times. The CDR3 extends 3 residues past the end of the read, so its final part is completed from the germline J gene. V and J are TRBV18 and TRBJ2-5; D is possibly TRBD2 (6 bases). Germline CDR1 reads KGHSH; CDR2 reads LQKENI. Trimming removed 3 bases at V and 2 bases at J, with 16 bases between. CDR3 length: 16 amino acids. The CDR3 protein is CASSPVASVGQETQYF. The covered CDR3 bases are TGTGCCAGCTCACCTGTCGCTAGCGTAGGACAAGAGACC.

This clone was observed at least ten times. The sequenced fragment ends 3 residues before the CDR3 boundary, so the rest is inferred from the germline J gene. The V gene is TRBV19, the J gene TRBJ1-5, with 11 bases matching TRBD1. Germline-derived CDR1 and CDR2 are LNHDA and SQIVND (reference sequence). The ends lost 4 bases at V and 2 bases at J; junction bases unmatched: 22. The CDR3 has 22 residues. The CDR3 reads CASSNLFMVGTGGSEGNQPQHF. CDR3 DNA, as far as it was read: TGTGCCAGTAGTAACCTCTTCATGGTGGGGACAGGGGGATCAGAGGGCAATCAGCCC.

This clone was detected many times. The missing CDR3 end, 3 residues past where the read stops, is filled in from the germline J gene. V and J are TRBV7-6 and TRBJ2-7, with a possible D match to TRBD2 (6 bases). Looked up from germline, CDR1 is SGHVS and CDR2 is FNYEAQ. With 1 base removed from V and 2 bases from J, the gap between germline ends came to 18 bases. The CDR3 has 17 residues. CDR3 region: CASSLGGVWVPPYEQYF. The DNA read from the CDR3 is TGTGCCAGCAGCTTAGGCGGGGTCTGGGTCCCCCCCTACGAG.

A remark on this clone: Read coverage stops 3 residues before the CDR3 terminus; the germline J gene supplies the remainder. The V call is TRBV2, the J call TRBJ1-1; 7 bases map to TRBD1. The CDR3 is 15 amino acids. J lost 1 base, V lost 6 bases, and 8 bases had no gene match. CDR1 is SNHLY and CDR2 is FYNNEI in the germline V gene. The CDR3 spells CASRDQGQQNTEAFF. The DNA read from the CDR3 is TGTGCCAGCAGAGACCAGGGACAGCAGAACACTGAA.

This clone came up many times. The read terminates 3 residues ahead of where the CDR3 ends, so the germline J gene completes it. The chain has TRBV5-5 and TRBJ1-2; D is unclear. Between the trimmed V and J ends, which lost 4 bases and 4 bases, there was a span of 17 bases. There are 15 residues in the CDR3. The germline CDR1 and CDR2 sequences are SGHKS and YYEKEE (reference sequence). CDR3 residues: CASSIQINIGYGYTF. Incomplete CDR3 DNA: TGTGCCAGCAGCATACAGATAAACATTGGCTATGGC.

The CDR3 region is CASSYHSPETQYF. Partial CDR3 DNA: TGTGCCAGCAGCTACCACTCCCCAGAGACC. The chain couples TRBV7-9 to TRBJ2-5; D remains unclear. The read comes to an end 3 residues before the CDR3 does, leaving the germline J gene to fill in the end. Germline values: CDR1 SEHNR, CDR2 FQNEAQ (reference sequence). The CDR3 has 13 residues. V was trimmed by 4 bases and J by 4 bases, leaving 10 bases between them.

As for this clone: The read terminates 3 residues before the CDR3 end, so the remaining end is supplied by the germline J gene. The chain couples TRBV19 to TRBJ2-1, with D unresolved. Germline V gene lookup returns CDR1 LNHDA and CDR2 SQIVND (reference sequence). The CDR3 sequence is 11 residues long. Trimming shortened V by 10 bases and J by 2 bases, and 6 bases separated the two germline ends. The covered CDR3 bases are TGTGCCACTCGTACCTACAATGAG. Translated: CATRTYNE. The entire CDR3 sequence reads CATRTYNEQFF.

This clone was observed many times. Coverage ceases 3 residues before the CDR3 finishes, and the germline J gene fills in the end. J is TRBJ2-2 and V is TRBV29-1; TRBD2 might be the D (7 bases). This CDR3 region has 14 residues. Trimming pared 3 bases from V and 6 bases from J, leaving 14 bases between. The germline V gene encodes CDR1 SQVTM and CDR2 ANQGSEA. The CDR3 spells CSVDHGGQSGELFF. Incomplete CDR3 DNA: TGCAGCGTTGATCACGGGGGGCAGTCCGGGGAG.

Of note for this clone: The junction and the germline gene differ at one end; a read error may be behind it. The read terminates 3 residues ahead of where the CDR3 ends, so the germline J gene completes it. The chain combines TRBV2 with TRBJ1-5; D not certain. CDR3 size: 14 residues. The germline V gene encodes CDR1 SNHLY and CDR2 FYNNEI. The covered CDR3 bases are TGTGCCAGCAGTGAAGTGTATGGCAATCATCCC. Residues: CASSEVYGNHP. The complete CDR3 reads CASSEVYGNHPQHF.

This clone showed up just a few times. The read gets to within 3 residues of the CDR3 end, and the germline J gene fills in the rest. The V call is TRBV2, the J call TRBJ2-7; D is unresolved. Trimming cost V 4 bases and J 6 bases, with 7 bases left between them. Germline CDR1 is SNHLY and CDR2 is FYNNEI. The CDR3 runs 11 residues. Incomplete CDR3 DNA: TGTGCCAGCAGTGTTGAGGTCGAG. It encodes CASSVEVE. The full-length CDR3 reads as CASSVEVEQYF. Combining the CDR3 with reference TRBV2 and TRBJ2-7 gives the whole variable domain EPEVTQTPSHQVTQMGQEVILRCVPISNHLYFYWYRQILGQKVEFLVSFYNNEISEKSEIFDDQFSVERPDGSNFTLKIRSTKLEDSAMYFCASSVEVEQYFGPGTRLTVT.

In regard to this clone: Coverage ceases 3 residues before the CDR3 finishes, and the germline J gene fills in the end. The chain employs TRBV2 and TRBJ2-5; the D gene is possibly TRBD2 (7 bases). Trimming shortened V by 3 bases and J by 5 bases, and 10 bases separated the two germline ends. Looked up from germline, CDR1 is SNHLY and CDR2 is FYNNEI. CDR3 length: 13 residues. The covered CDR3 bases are TGTGCCAGCAGTGAGGGGGGGGCGGAGACC. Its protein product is CASSEGGAET. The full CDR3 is CASSEGGAETQYF.

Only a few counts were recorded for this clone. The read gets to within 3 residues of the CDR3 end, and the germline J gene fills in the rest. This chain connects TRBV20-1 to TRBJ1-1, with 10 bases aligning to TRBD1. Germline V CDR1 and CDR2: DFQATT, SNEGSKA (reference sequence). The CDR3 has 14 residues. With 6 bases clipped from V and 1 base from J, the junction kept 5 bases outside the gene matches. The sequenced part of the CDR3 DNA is TGCAGTGCCCTGGGACAGGGGACGAACACTGAA. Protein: CSALGQGTNTE. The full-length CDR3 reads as CSALGQGTNTEAFF.

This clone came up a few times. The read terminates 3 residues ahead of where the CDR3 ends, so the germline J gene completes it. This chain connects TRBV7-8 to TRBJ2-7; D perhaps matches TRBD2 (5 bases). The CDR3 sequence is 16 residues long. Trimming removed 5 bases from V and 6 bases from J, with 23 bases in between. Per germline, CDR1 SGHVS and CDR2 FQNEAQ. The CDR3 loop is CASSLEERPVRFEQYF. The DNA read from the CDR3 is TGTGCCAGCAGCCTGGAGGAGCGTCCGGTTCGGTTCGAG.

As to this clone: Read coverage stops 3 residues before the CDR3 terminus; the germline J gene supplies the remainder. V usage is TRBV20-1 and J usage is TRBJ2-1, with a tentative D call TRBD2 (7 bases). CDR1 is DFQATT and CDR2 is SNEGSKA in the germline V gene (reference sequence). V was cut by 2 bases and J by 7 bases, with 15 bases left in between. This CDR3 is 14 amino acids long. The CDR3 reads CSARKAGAGNEQFF. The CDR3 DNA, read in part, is TGCAGTGCTAGAAAGGCGGGGGCGGGGAATGAG.

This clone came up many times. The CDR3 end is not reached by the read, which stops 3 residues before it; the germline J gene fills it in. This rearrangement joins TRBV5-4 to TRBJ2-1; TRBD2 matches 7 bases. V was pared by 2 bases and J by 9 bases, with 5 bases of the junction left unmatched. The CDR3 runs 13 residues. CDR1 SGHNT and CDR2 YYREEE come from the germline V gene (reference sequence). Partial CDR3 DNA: TGTGCCAGCAGCTTAGACTGGGGGGGTGAG. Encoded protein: CASSLDWGGE. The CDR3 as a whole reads CASSLDWGGEQFF.

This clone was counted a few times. The sequenced part of the CDR3 DNA is TGTGCCAGCAGCCCGTGGACAGGGGGGTACGAG. Its protein is CASSPWTGGYE. The complete CDR3 sequence is CASSPWTGGYEQYF. The gene calls are TRBV7-8 and TRBJ2-7; TRBD1 aligns across 10 bases. The read falls 3 residues short of the CDR3 end, and the missing part is taken from the germline J gene. Per germline, CDR1 SGHVS and CDR2 FQNEAQ. J gave up 4 bases and V 5 bases, and 5 bases lay outside the gene matches. This CDR3 contains 14 residues.

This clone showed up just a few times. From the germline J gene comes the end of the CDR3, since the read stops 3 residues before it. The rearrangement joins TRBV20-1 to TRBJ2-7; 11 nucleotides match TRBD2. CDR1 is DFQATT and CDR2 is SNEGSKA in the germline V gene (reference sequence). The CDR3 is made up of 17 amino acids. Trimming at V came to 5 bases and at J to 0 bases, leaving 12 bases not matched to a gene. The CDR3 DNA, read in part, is TGCAGTGCTGGGAAAAGAGCTAGCGGGAGGAGCTCCTACGAG. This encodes CSAGKRASGRSSYE. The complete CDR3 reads CSAGKRASGRSSYEQYF.

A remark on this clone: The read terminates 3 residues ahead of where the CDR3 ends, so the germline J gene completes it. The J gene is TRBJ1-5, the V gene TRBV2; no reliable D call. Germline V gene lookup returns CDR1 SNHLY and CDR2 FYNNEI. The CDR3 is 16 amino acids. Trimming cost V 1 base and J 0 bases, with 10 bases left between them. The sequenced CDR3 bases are TGTGCCAGCAGTGAAGACCCACGCTATAGCAATCAGCCC. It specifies CASSEDPRYSNQP. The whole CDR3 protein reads CASSEDPRYSNQPQHF. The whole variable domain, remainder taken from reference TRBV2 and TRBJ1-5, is EPEVTQTPSHQVTQMGQEVILRCVPISNHLYFYWYRQILGQKVEFLVSFYNNEISEKSEIFDDQFSVERPDGSNFTLKIRSTKLEDSAMYFCASSEDPRYSNQPQHFGDGTRLSIL.

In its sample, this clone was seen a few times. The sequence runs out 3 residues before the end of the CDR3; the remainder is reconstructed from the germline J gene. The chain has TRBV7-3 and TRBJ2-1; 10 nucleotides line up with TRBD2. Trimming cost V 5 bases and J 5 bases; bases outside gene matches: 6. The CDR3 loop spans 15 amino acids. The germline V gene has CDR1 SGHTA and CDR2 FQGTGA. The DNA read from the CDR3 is TGTGCCAGCAGCCCAGTAGCGGGGGGTAACAATGAG. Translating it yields CASSPVAGGNNE. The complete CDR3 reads CASSPVAGGNNEQFF.